One and the same sample provided the 6 T cell receptor beta chains below, sequenced in a study of sequential checkpoint blockade in melanoma. Sample treatment: randomized to nivolumab then ipilimumab (arm A) or the reverse (arm B). The data were produced by immunoSEQ multiplex PCR, yet TCRdb's version contains in-frame clones alone and is incomplete. Among roughly 20,000 clones, roughly 82% were seen once, and the ten largest hold just over 50%. The material was CD8+ T cells sorted from blood (inferred from file names), obtained from a patient given nivolumab and ipilimumab in sequence. The receptor source for this set is a human donor with melanoma.

CDR3 amino acids: CASSFRGSHSPLHF. CDR3 nucleotides: TGTGCCAGCAGTTTCAGGGGCTCCCATTCACCCCTCCACTTT. This chain connects TRBV25-1 to TRBJ1-6; the D gene is possibly TRBD1 (6 bases). V was clipped by 5 bases and J by 8 bases, with 13 bases between them. The CDR3 is 14 amino acids. Germline V gene lookup returns CDR1 MGHDK and CDR2 SYGVNS.

Only one count was recorded for this clone. The chain links TRBV12-1 to TRBJ2-2; TRBD1, as called in the table, went unchecked against the DNA. TRBV12-1 is given as a pseudogene. The CDR3 consists of 17 residues. The CDR3 DNA reads as TGTGCCAGCAGCCTCGAGACAGGGGCGAAGAACACCGGGGAGCTGTTTTTT. Translation: CASSLETGAKNTGELFF.

V gene TRBV5-1 combines with J gene TRBJ2-5; 14 nucleotides line up with TRBD2. The DNA matches TRBJ2-7 better at its end, which makes the J call doubtful. Looked up from germline, CDR1 is SGHRS and CDR2 is YFSETQ. This CDR3 has 17 amino acids. CDR3 in amino acids: CASSLGLAGGLNYEQYF. The DNA of the CDR3 is TGCGCCAGCAGCCTTGGACTAGCGGGGGGCCTAAACTACGAGCAGTACTTC.

The chain recombines TRBV27 with TRBJ2-7; D gene ambiguous. The V gene's germline CDR1 is MNHEY and CDR2 SMNVEV (reference sequence). The CDR3 runs to 14 residues. The V end lost 3 bases, the J end lost 3 bases, and 12 bases lay between the germline ends. The CDR3 loop reads CASSFGSNYYEQYF. CDR3 sequence (DNA): TGTGCCAGCAGTTTTGGAAGCAACTACTACGAGCAGTACTTC.

Only a few counts were recorded for this clone. This chain joins TRBV7-9 and TRBJ1-2; 7 nucleotides align to TRBD1. V was clipped by 1 base and J by 2 bases; unmatched bases: 4. CDR1 SEHNR and CDR2 FQNEAQ come from the germline V gene (reference sequence). CDR3 length: 15 residues. The CDR3 DNA is TGTGCCAGCAGCTTAGAGGGACAGCTAAACTATGGCTACACCTTC. Its protein product is CASSLEGQLNYGYTF. The whole variable domain, filled in from reference TRBV7-9 and TRBJ1-2, reads DTGVSQNPRHKITKRGQNVTFRCDPISEHNRLYWYRQTLGQGPEFLTYFQNEAQLEKSRLLSDRFSAERPKGSFSTLEIQRTEQGDSAMYLCASSLEGQLNYGYTFGSGTRLTVV.

The chain couples TRBV25-1 to TRBJ2-7, with a weak D call TRBD2 (5 bases). The CDR3 has 14 amino acids. Germline values: CDR1 MGHDK, CDR2 SYGVNS. Deletions cut 1 base from V and 6 bases from J, with 13 bases between. The CDR3 spells CASSELGAAGEQYF. The CDR3 bases are TGTGCCAGCAGTGAATTGGGAGCCGCGGGCGAGCAGTACTTC.